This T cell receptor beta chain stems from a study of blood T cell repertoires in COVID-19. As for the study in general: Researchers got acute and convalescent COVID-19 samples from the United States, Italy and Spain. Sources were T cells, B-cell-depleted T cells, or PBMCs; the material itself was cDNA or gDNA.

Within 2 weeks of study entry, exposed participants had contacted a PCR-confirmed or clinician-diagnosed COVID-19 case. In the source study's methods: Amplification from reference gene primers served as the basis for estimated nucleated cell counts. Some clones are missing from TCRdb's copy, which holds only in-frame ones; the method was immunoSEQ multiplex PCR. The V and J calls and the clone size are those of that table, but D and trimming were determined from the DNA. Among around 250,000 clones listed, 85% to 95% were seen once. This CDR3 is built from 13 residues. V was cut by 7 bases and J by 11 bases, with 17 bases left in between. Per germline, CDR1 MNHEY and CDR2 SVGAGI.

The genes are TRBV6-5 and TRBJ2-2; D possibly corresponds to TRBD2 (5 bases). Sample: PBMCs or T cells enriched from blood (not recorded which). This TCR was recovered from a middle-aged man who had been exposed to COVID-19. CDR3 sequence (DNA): TGTGCCAGCACCCCTCCCCTACCGGGAGAGCTGTTTTTT. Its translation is CASTPPLPGELFF.